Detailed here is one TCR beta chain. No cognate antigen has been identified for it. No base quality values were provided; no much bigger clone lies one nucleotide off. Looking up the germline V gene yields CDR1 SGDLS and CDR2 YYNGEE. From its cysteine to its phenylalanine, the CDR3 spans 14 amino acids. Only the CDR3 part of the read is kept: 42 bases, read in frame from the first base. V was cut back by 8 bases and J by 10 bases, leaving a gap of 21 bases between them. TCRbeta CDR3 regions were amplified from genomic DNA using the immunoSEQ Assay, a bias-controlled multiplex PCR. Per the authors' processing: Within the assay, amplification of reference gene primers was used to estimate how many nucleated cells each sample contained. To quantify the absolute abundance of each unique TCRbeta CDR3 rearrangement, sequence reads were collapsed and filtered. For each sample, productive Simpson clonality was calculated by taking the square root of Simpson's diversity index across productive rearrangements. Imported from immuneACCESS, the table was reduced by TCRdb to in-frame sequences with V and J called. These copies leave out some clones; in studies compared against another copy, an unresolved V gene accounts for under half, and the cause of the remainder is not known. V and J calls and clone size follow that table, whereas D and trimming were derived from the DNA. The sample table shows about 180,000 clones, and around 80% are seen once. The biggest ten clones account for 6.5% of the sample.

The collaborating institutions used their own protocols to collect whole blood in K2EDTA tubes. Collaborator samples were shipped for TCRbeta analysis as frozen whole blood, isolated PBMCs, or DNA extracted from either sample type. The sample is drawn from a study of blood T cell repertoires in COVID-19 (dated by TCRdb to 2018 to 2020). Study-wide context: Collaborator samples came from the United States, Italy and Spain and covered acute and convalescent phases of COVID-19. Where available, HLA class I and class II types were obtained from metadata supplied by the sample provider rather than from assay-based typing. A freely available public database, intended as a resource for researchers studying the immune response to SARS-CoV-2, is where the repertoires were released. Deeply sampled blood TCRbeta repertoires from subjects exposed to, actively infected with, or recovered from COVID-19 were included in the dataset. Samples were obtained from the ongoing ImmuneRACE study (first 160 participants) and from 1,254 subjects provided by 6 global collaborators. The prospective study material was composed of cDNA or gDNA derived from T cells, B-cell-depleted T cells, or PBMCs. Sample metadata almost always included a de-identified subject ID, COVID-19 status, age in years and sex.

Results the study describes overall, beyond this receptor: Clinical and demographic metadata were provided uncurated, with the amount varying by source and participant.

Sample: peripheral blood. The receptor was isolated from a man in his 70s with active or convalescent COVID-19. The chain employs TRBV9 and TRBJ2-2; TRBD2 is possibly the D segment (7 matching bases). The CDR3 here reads CASNPRGGSMELFF. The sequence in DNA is TGTGCCAGTAACCCAAGGGGGGGGTCCATGGAGCTGTTTTTT.